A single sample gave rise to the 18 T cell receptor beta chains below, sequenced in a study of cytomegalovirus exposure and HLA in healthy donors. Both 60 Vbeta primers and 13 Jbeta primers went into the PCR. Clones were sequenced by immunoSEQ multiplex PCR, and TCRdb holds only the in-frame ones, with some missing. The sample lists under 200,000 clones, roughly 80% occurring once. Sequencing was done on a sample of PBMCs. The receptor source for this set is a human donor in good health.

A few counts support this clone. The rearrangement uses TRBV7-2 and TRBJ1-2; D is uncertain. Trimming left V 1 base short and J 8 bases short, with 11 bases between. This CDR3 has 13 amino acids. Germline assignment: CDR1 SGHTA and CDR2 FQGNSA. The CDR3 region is CASSLDKLRGYTF. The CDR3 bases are TGTGCCAGCAGCTTAGATAAACTGCGAGGCTACACCTTC.

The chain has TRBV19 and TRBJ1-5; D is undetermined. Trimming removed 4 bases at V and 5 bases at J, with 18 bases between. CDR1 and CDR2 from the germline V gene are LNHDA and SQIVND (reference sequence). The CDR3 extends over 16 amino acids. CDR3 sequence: CASSKARTDYHQPQHF. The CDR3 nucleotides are TGTGCCAGTAGTAAAGCCCGAACAGATTACCATCAGCCCCAGCATTTT.

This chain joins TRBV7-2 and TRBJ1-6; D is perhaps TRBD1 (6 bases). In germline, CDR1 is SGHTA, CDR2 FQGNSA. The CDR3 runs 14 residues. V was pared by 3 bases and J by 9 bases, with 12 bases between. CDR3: CASSFTGIGSPLHF. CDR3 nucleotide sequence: TGTGCCAGCAGCTTTACAGGGATTGGTTCACCCCTCCACTTT.

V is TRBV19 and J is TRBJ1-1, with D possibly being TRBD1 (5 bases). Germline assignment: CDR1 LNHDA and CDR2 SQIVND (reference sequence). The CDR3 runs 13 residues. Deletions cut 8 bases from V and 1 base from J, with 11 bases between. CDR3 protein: CASHRPPNTEAFF. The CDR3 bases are TGTGCCAGTCACAGGCCCCCGAACACTGAAGCTTTCTTT.

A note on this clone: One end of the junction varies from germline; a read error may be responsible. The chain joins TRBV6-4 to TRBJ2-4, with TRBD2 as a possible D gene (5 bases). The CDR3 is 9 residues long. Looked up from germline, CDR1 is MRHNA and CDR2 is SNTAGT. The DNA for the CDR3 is TGTGCCAGCAGTGACTCGAGGGACTTC. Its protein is CASSDSRDF.

CDR3 DNA sequence: TGTGCCAGCAGCTCAGGGGTGTGGGGCTACACCTTC. Amino acids: CASSSGVWGYTF. The rearrangement links TRBV7-2 to TRBJ1-2, with D maybe TRBD1 (6 bases). This CDR3 spans 12 amino acids. Looked up from germline, CDR1 is SGHTA and CDR2 is FQGNSA. V was clipped by 4 bases and J by 8 bases, with 11 bases between them.

DNA of the CDR3: TGCGCCAGCAGCCCATGGACAGGGGGGTCTGGAAACACCATATATTTT. Protein sequence: CASSPWTGGSGNTIYF. The chain carries TRBV5-1 and TRBJ1-3, with TRBD1 matching 10 bases. Unmatched junction bases numbered 5, after V lost 4 bases and J lost 1 base. Germline lookup yields CDR1 SGHRS and CDR2 YFSETQ. The CDR3 spans 16 residues.

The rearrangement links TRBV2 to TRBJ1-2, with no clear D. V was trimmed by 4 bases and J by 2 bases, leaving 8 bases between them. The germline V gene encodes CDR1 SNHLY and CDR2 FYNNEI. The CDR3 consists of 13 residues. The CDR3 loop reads CASSGRPNYGYTF. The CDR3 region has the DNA TGTGCCAGCAGTGGCAGGCCCAACTATGGCTACACCTTC.

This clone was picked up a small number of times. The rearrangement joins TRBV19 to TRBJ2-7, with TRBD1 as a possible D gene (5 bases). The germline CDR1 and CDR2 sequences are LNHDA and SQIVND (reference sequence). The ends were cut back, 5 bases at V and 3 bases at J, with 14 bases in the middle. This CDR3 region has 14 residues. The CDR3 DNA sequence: TGTGCCAGTAGTGGGGCCCCGAAGGGCTACGAGCAGTACTTC. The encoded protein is CASSGAPKGYEQYF.

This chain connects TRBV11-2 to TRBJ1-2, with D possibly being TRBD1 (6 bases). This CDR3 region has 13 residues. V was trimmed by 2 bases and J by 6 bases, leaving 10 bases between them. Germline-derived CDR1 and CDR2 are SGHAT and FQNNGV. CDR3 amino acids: CASSLTQGDGYTF. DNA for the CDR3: TGTGCCAGCAGCTTAACACAGGGAGATGGCTACACCTTC. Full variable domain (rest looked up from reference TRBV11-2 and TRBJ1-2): EAGVAQSPRYKIIEKRQSVAFWCNPISGHATLYWYQQILGQGPKLLIQFQNNGVVDDSQLPKDRFSAERLKGVDSTLKIQPAKLEDSAVYLCASSLTQGDGYTFGSGTRLTVV.

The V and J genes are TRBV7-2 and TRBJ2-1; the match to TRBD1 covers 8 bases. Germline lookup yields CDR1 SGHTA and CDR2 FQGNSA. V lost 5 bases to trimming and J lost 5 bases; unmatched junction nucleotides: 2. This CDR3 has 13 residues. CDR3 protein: CASSAGQDNEQFF. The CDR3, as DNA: TGTGCCAGCAGCGCGGGACAGGACAATGAGCAGTTCTTC.

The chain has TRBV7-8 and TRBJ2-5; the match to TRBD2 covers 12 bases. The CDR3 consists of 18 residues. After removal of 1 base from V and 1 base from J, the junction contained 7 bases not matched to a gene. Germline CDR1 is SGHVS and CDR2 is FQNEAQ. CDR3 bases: TGTGCCAGCAGCTTAGGACTAGCGGGGGAGATACTCCAAGAGACCCAGTACTTC. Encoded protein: CASSLGLAGEILQETQYF.

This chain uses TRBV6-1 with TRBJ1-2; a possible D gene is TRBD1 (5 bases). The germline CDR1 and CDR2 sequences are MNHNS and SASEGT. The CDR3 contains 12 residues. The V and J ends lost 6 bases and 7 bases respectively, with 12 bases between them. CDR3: CASSETRVGYTF. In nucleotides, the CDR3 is TGTGCCAGCAGCGAAACCAGGGTTGGCTACACCTTC.

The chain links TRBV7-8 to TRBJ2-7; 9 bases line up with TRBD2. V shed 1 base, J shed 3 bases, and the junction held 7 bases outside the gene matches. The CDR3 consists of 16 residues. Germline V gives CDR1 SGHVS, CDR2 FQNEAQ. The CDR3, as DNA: TGTGCCAGCAGCTTAGAAGCGGGGGGCCGTTTCTACGAGCAGTACTTC. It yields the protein CASSLEAGGRFYEQYF.

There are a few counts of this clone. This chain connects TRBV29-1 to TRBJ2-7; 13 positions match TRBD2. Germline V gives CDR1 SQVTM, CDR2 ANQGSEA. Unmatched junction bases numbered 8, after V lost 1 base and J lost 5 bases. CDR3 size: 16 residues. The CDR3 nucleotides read TGCAGCGTTGAAGGCAAACTAGCGGGGGGGCCGAACGAGCAGTACTTC. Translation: CSVEGKLAGGPNEQYF.

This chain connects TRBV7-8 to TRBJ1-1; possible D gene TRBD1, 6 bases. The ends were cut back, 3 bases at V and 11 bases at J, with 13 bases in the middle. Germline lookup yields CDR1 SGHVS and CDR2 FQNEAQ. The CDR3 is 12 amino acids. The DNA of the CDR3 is TGTGCCAGCAGCTTGGACAGTTTTGAGGCTTTCTTT. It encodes CASSLDSFEAFF.

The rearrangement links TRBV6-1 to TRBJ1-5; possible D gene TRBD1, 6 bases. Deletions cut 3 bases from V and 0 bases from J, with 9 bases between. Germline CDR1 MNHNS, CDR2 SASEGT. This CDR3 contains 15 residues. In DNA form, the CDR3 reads TGTGCCAGCAGTGATAGGGGGAATAGCAATCAGCCCCAGCATTTT. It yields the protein CASSDRGNSNQPQHF.

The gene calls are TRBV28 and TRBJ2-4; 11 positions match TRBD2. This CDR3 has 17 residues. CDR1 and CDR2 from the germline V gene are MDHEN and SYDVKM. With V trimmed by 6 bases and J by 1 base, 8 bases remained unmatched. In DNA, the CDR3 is TGTGCCAGCAGGTCAATAGCGGGGGGGAGCGCCAAAAACATTCAGTACTTC. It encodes CASRSIAGGSAKNIQYF.